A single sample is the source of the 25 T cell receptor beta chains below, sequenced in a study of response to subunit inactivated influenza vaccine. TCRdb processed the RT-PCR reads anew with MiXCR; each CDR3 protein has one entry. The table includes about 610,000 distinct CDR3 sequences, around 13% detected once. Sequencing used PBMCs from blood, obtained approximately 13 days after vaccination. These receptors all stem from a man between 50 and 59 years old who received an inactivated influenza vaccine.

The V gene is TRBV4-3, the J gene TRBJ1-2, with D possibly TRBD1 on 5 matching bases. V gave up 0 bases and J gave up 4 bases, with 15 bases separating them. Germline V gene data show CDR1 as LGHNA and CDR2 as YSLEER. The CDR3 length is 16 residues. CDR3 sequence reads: CASSQDLTEFTYGYTF. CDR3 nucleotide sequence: TGCGCCAGCAGCCAAGATTTGACAGAGTTTACCTATGGCTACACCTTC.

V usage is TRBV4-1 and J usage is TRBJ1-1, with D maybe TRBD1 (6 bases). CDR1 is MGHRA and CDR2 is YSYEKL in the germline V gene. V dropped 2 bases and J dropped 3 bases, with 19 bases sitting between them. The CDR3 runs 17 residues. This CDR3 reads CASSQIWGRRGDTEAFF. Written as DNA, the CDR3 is TGCGCCAGCAGCCAAATCTGGGGGCGGCGAGGGGACACTGAAGCTTTCTTT.

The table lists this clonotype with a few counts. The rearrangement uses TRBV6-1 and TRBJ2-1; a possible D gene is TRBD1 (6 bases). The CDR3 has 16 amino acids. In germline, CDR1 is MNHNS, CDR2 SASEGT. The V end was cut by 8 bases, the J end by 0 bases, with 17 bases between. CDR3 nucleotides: TGTGCCAGCCTGGGCAGGGGAGAAGGCTCCTACAATGAGCAGTTCTTC. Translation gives CASLGRGEGSYNEQFF.

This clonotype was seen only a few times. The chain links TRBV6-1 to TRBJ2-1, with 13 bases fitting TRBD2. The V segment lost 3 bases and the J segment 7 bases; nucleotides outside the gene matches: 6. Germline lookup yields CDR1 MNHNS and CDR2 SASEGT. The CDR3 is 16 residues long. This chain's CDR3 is CASSEPGLAGRNEQFF. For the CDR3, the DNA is TGTGCCAGCAGTGAGCCGGGACTAGCGGGAAGGAATGAGCAGTTCTTC.

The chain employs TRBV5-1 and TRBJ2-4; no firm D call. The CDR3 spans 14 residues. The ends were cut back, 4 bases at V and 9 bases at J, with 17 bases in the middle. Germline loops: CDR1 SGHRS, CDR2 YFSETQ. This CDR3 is CASSPATSSTIQYF. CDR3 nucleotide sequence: TGCGCCAGCAGCCCAGCGACCAGCTCAACCATTCAGTACTTC.

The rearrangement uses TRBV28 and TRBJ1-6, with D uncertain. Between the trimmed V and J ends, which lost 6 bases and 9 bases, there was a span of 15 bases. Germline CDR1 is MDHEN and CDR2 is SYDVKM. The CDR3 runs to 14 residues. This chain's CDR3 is CASSPEGWASPLHF. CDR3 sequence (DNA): TGTGCCAGCAGCCCCGAGGGATGGGCTTCACCCCTCCACTTT. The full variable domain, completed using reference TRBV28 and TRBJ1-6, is DVKVTQSSRYLVKRTGEKVFLECVQDMDHENMFWYRQDPGLGLRLIYFSYDVKMKEKGDIPEGYSVSREKKERFSLILESASTNQTSMYLCASSPEGWASPLHFGNGTRLTVT.

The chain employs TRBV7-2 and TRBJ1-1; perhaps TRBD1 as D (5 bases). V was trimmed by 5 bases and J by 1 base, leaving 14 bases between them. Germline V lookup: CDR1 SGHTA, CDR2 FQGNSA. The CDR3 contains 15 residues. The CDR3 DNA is TGTGCCAGCAGCCGAGTGGGGGTGCCGAACACTGAAGCTTTCTTT. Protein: CASSRVGVPNTEAFF.

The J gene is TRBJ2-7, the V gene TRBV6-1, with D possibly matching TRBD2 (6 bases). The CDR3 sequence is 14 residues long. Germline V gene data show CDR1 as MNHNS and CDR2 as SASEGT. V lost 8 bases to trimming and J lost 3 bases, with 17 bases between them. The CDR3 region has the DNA TGTGCCAGCCGGCCCATGCGGGGCCACTACGAGCAGTACTTC. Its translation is CASRPMRGHYEQYF.

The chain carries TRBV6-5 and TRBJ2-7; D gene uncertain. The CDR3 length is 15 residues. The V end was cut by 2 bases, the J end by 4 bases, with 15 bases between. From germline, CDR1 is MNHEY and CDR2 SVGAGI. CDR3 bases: TGTGCCAGCAGTTACGGACCCTCCATAGCATACGAGCAGTACTTC. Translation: CASSYGPSIAYEQYF.

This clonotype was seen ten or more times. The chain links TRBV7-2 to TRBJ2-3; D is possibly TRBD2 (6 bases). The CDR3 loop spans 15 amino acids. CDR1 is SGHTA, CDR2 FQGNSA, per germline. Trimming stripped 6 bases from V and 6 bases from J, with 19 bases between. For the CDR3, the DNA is TGTGCCAGCAGGAGACTAGTGGTTCCTTTGGATACGCAGTATTTT. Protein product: CASRRLVVPLDTQYF. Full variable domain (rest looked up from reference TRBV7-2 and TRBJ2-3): GAGVSQSPSNKVTEKGKDVELRCDPISGHTALYWYRQSLGQGLEFLIYFQGNSAPDKSGLPSDRFSAERTGGSVSTLTIQRTQQEDSAVYLCASRRLVVPLDTQYFGPGTRLTVL.

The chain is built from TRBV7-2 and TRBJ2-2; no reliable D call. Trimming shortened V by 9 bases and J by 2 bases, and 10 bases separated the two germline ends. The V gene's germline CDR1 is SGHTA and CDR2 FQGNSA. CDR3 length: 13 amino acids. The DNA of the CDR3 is TGTGCCAGTAGGAGATCAAACACCGGGGAGCTGTTTTTT. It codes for CASRRSNTGELFF.

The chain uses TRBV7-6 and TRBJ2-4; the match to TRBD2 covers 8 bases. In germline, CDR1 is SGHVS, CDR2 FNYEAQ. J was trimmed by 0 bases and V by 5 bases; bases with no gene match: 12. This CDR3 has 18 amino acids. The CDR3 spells CASSTPGGAYLAKNIQYF. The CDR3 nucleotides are TGTGCCAGCAGCACTCCGGGGGGGGCATACCTAGCCAAAAACATTCAGTACTTC.

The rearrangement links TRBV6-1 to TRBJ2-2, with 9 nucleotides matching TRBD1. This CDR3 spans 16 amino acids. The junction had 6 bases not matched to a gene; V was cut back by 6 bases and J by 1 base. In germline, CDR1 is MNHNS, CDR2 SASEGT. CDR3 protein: CASRPRQGVNTGELFF. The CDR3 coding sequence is TGTGCCAGCAGGCCTCGACAGGGGGTGAACACCGGGGAGCTGTTTTTT.

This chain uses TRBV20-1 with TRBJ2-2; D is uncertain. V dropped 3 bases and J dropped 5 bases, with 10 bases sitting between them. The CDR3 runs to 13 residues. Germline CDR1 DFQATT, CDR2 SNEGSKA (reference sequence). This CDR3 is CSASVALTGELFF. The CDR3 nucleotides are TGCAGTGCTAGCGTCGCACTTACCGGGGAGCTGTTTTTT.

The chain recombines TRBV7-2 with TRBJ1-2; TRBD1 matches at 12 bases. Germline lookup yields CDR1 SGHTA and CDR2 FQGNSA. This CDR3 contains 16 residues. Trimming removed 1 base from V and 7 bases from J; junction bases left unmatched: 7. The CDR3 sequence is CASSLVRGQGAGGYTF. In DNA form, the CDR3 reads TGTGCCAGCAGCTTAGTTCGGGGACAGGGGGCTGGTGGCTACACCTTC.

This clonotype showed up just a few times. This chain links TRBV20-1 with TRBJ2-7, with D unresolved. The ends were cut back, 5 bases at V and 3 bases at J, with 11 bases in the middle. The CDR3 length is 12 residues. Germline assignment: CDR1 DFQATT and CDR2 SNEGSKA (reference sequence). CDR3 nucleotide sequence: TGCAGTGCTGACGACCTACGCTACGAGCAGTACTTC. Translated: CSADDLRYEQYF.

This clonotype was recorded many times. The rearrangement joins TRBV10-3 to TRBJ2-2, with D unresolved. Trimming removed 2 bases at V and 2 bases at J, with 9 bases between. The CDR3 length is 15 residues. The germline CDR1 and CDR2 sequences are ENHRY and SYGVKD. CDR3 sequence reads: CAISEANRNTGELFF. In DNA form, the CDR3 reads TGTGCCATCAGTGAGGCAAACAGAAACACCGGGGAGCTGTTTTTT.

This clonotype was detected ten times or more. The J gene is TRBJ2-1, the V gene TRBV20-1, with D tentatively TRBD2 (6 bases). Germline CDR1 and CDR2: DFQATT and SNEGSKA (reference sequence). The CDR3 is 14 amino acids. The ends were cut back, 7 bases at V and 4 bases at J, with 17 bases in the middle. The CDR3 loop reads CSGREPPTYNEQFF. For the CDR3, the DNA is TGCAGTGGGCGGGAACCGCCAACGTACAATGAGCAGTTCTTC.

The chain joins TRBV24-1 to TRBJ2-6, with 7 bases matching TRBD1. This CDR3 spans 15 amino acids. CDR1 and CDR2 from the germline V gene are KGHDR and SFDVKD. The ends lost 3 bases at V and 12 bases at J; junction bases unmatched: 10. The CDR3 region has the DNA TGTGCCACCAGTGATGCGACAGGGCTCAGTGGCGTCCTGACTTTC. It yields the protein CATSDATGLSGVLTF.

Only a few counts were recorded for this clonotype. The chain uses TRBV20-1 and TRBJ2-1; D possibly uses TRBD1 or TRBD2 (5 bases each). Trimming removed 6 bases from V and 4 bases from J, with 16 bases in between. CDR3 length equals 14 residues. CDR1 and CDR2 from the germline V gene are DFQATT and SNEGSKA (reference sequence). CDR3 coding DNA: TGCAGTGCACCGGGACGCCTTGGGTACAATGAGCAGTTCTTC. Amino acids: CSAPGRLGYNEQFF.

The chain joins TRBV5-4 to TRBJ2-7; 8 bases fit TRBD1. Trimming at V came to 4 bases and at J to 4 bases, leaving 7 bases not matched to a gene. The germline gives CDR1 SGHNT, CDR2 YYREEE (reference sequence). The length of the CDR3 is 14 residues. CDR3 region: CASSTDRAIYEQYF. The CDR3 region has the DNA TGTGCCAGCAGCACGGACAGGGCAATTTACGAGCAGTACTTC. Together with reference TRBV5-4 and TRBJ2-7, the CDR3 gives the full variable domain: ETGVTQSPTHLIKTRGQQVTLRCSSQSGHNTVSWYQQALGQGPQFIFQYYREEENGRGNFPPRFSGLQFPNYSSELNVNALELDDSALYLCASSTDRAIYEQYFGPGTRLTVT.

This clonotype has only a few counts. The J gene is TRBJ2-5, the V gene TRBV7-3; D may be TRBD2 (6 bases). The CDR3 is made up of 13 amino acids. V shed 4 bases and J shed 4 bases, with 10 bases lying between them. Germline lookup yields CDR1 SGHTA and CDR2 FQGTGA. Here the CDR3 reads CASSWRERETQYF. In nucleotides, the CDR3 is TGTGCCAGCAGCTGGAGGGAGAGAGAGACCCAGTACTTC.

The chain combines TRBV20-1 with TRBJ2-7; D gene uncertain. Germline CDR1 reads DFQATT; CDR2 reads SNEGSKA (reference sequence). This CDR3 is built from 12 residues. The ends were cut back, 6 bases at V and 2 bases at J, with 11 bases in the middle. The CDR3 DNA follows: TGCAGTGCGGTGATGTATACCTACGAGCAGTACTTC. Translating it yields CSAVMYTYEQYF.

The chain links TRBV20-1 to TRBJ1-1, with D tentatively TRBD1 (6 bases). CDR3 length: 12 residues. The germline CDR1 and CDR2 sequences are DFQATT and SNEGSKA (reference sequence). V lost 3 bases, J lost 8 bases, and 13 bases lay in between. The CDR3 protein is CSARGARGEAFF. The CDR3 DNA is TGCAGTGCTAGGGGGGCCCGCGGGGAAGCTTTCTTT.

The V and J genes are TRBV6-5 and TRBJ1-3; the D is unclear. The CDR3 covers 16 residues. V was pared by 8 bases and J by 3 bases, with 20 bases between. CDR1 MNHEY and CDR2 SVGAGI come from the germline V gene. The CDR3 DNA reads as TGTGCCAGCGCCGAGGAAGGCCTTTATTATGGAAACACCATATATTTT. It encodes CASAEEGLYYGNTIYF.